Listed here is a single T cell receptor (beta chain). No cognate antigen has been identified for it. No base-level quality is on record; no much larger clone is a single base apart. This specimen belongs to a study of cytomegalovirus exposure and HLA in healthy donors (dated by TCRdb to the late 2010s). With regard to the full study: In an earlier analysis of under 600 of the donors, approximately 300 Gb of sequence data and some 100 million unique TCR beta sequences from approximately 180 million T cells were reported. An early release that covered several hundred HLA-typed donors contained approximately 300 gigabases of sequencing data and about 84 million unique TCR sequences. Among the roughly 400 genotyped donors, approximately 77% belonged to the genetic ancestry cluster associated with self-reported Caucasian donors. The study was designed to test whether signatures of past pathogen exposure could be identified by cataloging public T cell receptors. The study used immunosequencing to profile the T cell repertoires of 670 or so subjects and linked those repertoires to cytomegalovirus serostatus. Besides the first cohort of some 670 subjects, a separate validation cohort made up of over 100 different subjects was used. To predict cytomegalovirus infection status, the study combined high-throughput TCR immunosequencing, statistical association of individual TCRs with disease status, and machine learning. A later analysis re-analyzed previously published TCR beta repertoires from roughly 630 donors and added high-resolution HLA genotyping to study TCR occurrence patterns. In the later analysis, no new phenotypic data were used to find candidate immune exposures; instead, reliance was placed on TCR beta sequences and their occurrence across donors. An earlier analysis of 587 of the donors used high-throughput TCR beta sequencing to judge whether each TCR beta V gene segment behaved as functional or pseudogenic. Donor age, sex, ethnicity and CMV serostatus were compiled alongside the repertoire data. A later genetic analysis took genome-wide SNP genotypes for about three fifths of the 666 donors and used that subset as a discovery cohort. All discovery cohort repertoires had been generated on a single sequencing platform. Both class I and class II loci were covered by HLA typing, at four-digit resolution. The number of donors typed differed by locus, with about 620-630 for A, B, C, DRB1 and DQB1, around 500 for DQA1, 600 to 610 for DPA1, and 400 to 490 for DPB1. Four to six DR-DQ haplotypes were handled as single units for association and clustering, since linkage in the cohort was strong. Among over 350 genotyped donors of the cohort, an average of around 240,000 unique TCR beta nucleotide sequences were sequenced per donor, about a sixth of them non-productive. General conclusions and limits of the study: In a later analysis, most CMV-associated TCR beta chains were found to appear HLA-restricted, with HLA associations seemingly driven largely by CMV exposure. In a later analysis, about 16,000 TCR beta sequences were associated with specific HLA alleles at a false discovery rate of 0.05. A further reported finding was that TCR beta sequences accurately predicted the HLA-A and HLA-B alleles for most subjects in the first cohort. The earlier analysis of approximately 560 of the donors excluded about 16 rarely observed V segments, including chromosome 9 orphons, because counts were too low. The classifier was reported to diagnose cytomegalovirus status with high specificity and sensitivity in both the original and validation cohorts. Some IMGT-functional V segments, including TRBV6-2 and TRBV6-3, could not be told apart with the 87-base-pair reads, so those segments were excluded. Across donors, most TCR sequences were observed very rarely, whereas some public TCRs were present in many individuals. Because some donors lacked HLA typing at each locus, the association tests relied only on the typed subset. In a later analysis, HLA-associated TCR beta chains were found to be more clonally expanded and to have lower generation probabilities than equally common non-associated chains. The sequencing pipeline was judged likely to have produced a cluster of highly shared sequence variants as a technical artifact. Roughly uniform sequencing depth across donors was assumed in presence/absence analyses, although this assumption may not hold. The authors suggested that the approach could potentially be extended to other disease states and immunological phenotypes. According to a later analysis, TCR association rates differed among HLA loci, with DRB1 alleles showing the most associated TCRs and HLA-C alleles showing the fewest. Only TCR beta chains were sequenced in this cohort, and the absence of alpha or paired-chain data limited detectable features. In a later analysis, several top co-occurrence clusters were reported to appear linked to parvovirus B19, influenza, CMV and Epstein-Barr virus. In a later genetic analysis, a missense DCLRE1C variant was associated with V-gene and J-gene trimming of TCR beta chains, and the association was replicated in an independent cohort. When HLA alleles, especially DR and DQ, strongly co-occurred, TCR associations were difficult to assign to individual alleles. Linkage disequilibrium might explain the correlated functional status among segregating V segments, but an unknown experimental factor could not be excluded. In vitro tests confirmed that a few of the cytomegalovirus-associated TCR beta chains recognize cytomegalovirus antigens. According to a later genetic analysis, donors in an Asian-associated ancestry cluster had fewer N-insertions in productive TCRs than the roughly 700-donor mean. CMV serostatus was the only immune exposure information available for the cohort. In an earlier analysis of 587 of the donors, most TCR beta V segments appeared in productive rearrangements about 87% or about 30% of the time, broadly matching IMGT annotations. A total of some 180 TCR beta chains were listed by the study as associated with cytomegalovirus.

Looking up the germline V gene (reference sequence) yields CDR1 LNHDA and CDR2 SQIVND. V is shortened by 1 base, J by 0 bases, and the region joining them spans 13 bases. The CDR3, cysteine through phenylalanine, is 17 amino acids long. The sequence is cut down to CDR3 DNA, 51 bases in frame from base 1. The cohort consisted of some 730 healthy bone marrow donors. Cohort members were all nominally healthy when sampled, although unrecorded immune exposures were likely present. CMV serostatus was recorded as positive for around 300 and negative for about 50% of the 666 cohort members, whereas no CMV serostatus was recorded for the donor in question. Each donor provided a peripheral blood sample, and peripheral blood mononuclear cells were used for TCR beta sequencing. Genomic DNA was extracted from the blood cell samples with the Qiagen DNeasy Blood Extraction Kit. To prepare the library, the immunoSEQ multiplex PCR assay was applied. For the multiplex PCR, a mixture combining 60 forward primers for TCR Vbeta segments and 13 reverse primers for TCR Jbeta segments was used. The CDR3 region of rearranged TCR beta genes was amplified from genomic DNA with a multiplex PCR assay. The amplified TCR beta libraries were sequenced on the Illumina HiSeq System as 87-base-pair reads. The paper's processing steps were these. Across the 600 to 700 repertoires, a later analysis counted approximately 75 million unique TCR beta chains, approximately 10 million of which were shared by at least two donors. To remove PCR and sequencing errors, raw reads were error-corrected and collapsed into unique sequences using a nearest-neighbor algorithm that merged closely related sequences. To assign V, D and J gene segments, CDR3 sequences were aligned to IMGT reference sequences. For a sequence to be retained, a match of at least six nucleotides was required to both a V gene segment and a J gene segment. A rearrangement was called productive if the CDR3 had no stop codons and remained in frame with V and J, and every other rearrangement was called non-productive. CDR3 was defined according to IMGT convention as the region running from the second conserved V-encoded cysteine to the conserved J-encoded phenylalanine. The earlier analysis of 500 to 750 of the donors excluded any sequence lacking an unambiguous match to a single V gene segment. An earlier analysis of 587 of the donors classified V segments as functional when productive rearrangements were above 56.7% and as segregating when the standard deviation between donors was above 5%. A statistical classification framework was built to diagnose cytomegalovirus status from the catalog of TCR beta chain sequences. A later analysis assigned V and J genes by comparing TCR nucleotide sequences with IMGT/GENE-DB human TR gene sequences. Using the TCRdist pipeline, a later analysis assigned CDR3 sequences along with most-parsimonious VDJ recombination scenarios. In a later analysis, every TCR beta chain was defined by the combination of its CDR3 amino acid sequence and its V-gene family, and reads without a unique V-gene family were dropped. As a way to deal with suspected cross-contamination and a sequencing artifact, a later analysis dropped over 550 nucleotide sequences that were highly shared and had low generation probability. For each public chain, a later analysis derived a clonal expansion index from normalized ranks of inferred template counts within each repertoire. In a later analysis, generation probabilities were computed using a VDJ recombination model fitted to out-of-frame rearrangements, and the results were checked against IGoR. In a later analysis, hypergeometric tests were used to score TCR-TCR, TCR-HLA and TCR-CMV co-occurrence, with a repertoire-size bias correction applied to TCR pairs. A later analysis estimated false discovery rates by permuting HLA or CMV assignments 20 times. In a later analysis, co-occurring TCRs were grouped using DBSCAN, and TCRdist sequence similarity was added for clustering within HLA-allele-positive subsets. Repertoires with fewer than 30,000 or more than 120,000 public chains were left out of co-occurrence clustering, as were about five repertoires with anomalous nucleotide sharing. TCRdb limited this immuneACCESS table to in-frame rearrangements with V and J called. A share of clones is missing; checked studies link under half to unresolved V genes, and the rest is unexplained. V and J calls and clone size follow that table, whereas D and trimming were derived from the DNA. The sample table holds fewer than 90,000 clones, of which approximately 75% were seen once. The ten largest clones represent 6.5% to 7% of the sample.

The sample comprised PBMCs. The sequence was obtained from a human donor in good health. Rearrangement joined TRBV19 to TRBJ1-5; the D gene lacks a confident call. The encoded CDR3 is CASSIGAYRASNQPQHF. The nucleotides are TGTGCCAGTAGTATAGGAGCCTACAGAGCTAGCAATCAGCCCCAGCATTTT. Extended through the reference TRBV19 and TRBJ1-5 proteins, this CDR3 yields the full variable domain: DGGITQSPKYLFRKEGQNVTLSCEQNLNHDAMYWYRQDPGQGLRLIYYSQIVNDFQKGDIAEGYSVSREKKESFPLTVTSAQKNPTAFYLCASSIGAYRASNQPQHFGDGTRLSIL.